This is a list of T cell receptor beta chains from one sample in a study of human T cells and chemical hapten exposure. TCRdb reprocessed the RACE reads with MiXCR, giving one entry per CDR3 protein. The sample contains about 71,000 distinct CDR3 sequences, roughly 9.8% of which appear only once. The starting material was whole blood, obtained in connection with sensitization to the hapten diphenylcyclopropenone (DPC). The receptor source for this set is a woman between 40 and 55 years old with alopecia areata. Some clones in this sample may be carry-over from other donors' samples. Both conserved end residues are trimmed from each CDR3.

V gene	J gene	CDR3 protein
TRBV7-8	TRBJ2-1	ASSLRPSGGATYNEQF
TRBV5-1	TRBJ1-1	ASSLAPAGEGTEAF
TRBV20-1	TRBJ2-1	SARPWGSDEQF
TRBV6-2/TRBV6-3	TRBJ1-5	ASSYSLQPQH
TRBV12-3/TRBV12-4	TRBJ2-1	ASSPRTSGNEQF
TRBV29-1	TRBJ1-1	SVGNRGTGNTEAF
TRBV12-3/TRBV12-4	TRBJ2-1	ASSLRDRGYNEQF
TRBV7-2	TRBJ2-1	ASSLYGARDEQF
TRBV9	TRBJ1-2	ASSSEPDWYGYT
TRBV6-5	TRBJ1-5	ASRMDRNQPQH
TRBV29-1	TRBJ1-1	SVGFSVNTEAF
TRBV18	TRBJ2-7	ASSRTGSGSYEQY
TRBV5-1	TRBJ2-7	ASSSTATRARTEQY
TRBV6-5	TRBJ2-7	ASSYRINYEQY
TRBV28	TRBJ2-7	ASSPPGQPYEQY
TRBV29-1	TRBJ2-1	SVELTRTTSGEQF
TRBV13	TRBJ1-2	ASSLADSSNYGYT
TRBV27	TRBJ2-7	ASSGQVGGQY
TRBV28	TRBJ2-1	ASSLVGAGEQF
TRBV19	TRBJ1-2	ASRFSGTGNYGYT
TRBV20-1	TRBJ2-5	SAKGLAGYQETQY
TRBV4-3	TRBJ2-1	ASSQVRTSGRRNEQF
TRBV4-2	TRBJ2-3	ASSQSGTSGAHTQY
TRBV19	TRBJ1-1	ASSIIGTEAF
TRBV7-6	TRBJ1-3	ASSPPKPTSSGNTIY
TRBV29-1	TRBJ2-1	SGLPGNLGEQF
TRBV7-9	TRBJ2-2	ASSSRNINNHGTGRNTGELF
TRBV11-2	TRBJ2-5	ASSFRGDAYQETQY
TRBV13	TRBJ2-7	ASSSGTSGGAVQY